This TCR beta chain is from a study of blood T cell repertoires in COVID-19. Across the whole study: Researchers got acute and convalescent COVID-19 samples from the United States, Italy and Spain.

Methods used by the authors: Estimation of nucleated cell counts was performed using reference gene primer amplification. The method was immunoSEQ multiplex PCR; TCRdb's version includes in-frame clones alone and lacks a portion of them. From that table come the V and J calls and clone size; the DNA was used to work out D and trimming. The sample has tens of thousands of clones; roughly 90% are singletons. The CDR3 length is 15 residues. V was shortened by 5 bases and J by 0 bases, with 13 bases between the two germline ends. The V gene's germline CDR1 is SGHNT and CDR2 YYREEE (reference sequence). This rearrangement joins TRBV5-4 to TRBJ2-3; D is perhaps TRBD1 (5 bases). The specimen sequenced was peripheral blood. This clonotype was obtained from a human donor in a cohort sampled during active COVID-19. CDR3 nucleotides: TGTGCCAGCAGTATACAGGCTTATAGCACAGATACGCAGTATTTT. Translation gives CASSIQAYSTDTQYF.